This TCR beta chain is from a study of blood T cell repertoires in COVID-19. Overall study: Whether acute or convalescent, the COVID-19 samples came from the United States, Italy and Spain. Nucleic acid was either cDNA or gDNA, and it came from T cells, B-cell-depleted T cells, or PBMCs.

Original analysis: Estimation of nucleated cell counts relied on the amplification of reference gene primers. TCRdb's copy holds only in-frame clones and misses some; the assay was immunoSEQ multiplex PCR. V and J calls and clone size follow that table, whereas D and trimming were derived from the DNA. The data contain 55,000 to 90,000 clones, about 80% of them singletons. With 4 bases clipped from V and 6 bases from J, the junction kept 6 bases outside the gene matches. The CDR3 is 14 residues long. Germline V gene data show CDR1 as SGHRS and CDR2 as YFSETQ. The receptor was derived from a woman aged 55-70 years with acute or convalescent COVID-19. The rearrangement joins TRBV5-1 to TRBJ2-2; 7 bases line up with TRBD1. The sequenced sample was peripheral blood. CDR3 protein: CASSQDRAAGELFF. The CDR3 nucleotides are TGCGCCAGCAGCCAAGACAGGGCGGCCGGGGAGCTGTTTTTT.